This TCR delta chain emerged from a study of γδ T cells in repeated Plasmodium falciparum infection. Overall study: Malian children with intense seasonal malaria exposure were compared with matched Australian children.

TCRdb re-processed the multiplex PCR reads using CATT. The sample shows over 90,000 delta-chain clones, 0.75% to 1% of them seen only once. Germline values: CDR1 GEAIGNYY, CDR2 EKD. The CDR3 extends over 13 amino acids. Gammadelta T cells were flow-sorted from PBMC into Vgamma9/Vdelta2+ and Vdelta2-negative populations for bulk analysis. To note about this clone: One base separates it from a far larger clone, so it is likely a read error. The sample holds other DNA sequences that translate to the same CDR3.

The source material was gamma-delta T cells from blood. The TCR was taken from a pool of human donors (malaria-infected and uninfected, not separated). The chain is built from TRDV2 and TRDJ1, with 10 bases identical to TRDD3. The J gene, absent from TCRdb, was called here by matching the DNA to germline. CDR3 DNA: TGCGCCTGTGATTTACTGGGGGATCATAAACTCATCTTT. Translating gives CACDLLGDHKLIF.